The rows below give T cell receptor beta chains drawn from one sample of a study of cytomegalovirus exposure and HLA in healthy donors. The table came from immunoSEQ multiplex PCR; TCRdb's copy has only in-frame clones and leaves some out. The sample lists roughly 100,000 clones; around 75% were seen once. Sequencing used PBMCs. The receptors originated from a man over 45 in good health and CMV-seronegative. CDR3s include the opening cysteine and the closing phenylalanine or tryptophan. Fields, in order: V gene, J gene, D gene, clone size, CDR3 DNA, CDR3 protein. The D gene is left open where the match is weak. Expanded clones are given a class, and other clones once, few, many or no size at all.

v_gene: TRBV6-1; j_gene: TRBJ1-2; d_gene: -; abundance: -; CDR3nt: TGTGCCAGCAGTGAAGGCCTAGCCGAGTCTAGAGTTCGCGGCTACACCTTC; CDR3aa: CASSEGLAESRVRGYTF
v_gene: TRBV27; j_gene: TRBJ1-6; d_gene: -; abundance: -; CDR3nt: TGTGCCAGCACGGACAGAGACTCCTATAATTCACCCCTCCACTTT; CDR3aa: CASTDRDSYNSPLHF
v_gene: TRBV7-8; j_gene: TRBJ1-4; d_gene: -; abundance: -; CDR3nt: TGTGCCAGCAGCAACAGACGGGAGATTAATGAAAAACTGTTTTTT; CDR3aa: CASSNRREINEKLFF
v_gene: TRBV7-2; j_gene: TRBJ2-1; d_gene: TRBD2; abundance: -; CDR3nt: TGTGCCAGCAGCCGGGGGGTAGACAATGAGCAGTTCTTC; CDR3aa: CASSRGVDNEQFF
v_gene: TRBV5-5; j_gene: TRBJ2-7; d_gene: -; abundance: -; CDR3nt: TGTGCCAGCTTAAAGGGGCCCTCCTACGGGCAGTACTTC; CDR3aa: CASLKGPSYGQYF
v_gene: TRBV6-1; j_gene: TRBJ1-5; d_gene: TRBD1; abundance: few; CDR3nt: TGTGCCAGCAGTGAAACGCAGGGGGCTATCGGGCCCCAGCATTTT; CDR3aa: CASSETQGAIGPQHF
v_gene: TRBV5-3; j_gene: TRBJ1-1; d_gene: TRBD1; abundance: -; CDR3nt: TGTGCCAGAAGCTCGACAGGGCGGCACACTGAAGCTTTCTTT; CDR3aa: CARSSTGRHTEAFF
v_gene: TRBV28; j_gene: TRBJ1-2; d_gene: TRBD1; abundance: -; CDR3nt: TGTGCCAGCAGTTTGGGTACAGGGGGCCGAGGGGGCTACACCTTC; CDR3aa: CASSLGTGGRGGYTF
v_gene: TRBV6-5; j_gene: TRBJ1-1; d_gene: -; abundance: -; CDR3nt: TGTGCCAGCACTCGGAGTTCAAACACTGAAGCTTTCTTT; CDR3aa: CASTRSSNTEAFF
v_gene: TRBV6-1; j_gene: TRBJ1-5; d_gene: TRBD1; abundance: -; CDR3nt: TGTGCCAGCAGTGAACAACCGGGACAGGGGGCAAATCAGCCCCAGCATTTT; CDR3aa: CASSEQPGQGANQPQHF
v_gene: TRBV7-6; j_gene: TRBJ2-1; d_gene: TRBD2; abundance: -; CDR3nt: TGTGCCAGCAGCAAGACTAGCGGGGGATCCAATGAGCAGTTCTTC; CDR3aa: CASSKTSGGSNEQFF
v_gene: TRBV18; j_gene: TRBJ1-3; d_gene: -; abundance: -; CDR3nt: TGTGCCAGCTCACCCAGGGGACACGACTCTGGAAACACCATATATTTT; CDR3aa: CASSPRGHDSGNTIYF
v_gene: TRBV28; j_gene: TRBJ2-5; d_gene: TRBD1; abundance: -; CDR3nt: TGTGCCAGCAGTTTTTCCGGGACAGGGCGGGGAGAGACCCAGTACTTC; CDR3aa: CASSFSGTGRGETQYF
v_gene: TRBV5-1; j_gene: TRBJ1-6; d_gene: -; abundance: -; CDR3nt: TGCGCCAGCAGCTTTTCGGCGGGGAATTCACCCCTCCACTTT; CDR3aa: CASSFSAGNSPLHF
v_gene: TRBV5-4; j_gene: TRBJ2-3; d_gene: TRBD2; abundance: -; CDR3nt: TGTGCCAGCAGCTTGGAGGCGTCTAGCGGGGGGACTAGCACAGATACGCAGTATTTT; CDR3aa: CASSLEASSGGTSTDTQYF
v_gene: TRBV11-2; j_gene: TRBJ2-3; d_gene: -; abundance: -; CDR3nt: TGTGCCAGCAGCGGCGCAGGGGATACGCAGTATTTT; CDR3aa: CASSGAGDTQYF
v_gene: TRBV6-5; j_gene: TRBJ2-2; d_gene: -; abundance: few; CDR3nt: TGTGCCAGCAACGCGGACAGCACCGGGGAGCTGTTTTTT; CDR3aa: CASNADSTGELFF
v_gene: TRBV6-5; j_gene: TRBJ1-5; d_gene: -; abundance: few; CDR3nt: TGTGCCAGCAGTTACTCGGACAGAGATCAGCCCCAGCATTTT; CDR3aa: CASSYSDRDQPQHF
v_gene: TRBV7-2; j_gene: TRBJ2-3; d_gene: TRBD2; abundance: -; CDR3nt: TGTGCCAGTGCCGGGACTAGCGGGAACACAGATACGCAGTATTTT; CDR3aa: CASAGTSGNTDTQYF
v_gene: TRBV5-1; j_gene: TRBJ1-4; d_gene: -; abundance: -; CDR3nt: TGCGCCAGCAGCCCCAGGGAGGGACGGGGTGAAAAACTGTTTTTT; CDR3aa: CASSPREGRGEKLFF
v_gene: TRBV19; j_gene: TRBJ1-5; d_gene: -; abundance: -; CDR3nt: TGTGCCAGTAGTATTAGTAATCAGCCCCAGCATTTT; CDR3aa: CASSISNQPQHF
v_gene: TRBV30; j_gene: TRBJ1-6; d_gene: TRBD1; abundance: -; CDR3nt: TGTGCCTGGAGTGGGGACAGCCCGAGCTCCTATAATTCACCCCTCCACTTT; CDR3aa: CAWSGDSPSSYNSPLHF
v_gene: TRBV25-1; j_gene: TRBJ2-3; d_gene: -; abundance: -; CDR3nt: TGTGCCAGCAGTCCACGGGATACGCAGTATTTT; CDR3aa: CASSPRDTQYF
v_gene: TRBV5-1; j_gene: TRBJ2-1; d_gene: TRBD2; abundance: few; CDR3nt: TGCGCCAGCTCGATAGCGGGAGAATGGGAGCAGTTCTTC; CDR3aa: CASSIAGEWEQFF
v_gene: TRBV11-2; j_gene: TRBJ1-1; d_gene: -; abundance: -; CDR3nt: TGTGCCAGCAGCCCCTTCGGGGGTGGGAAGACTGAAGCTTTCTTT; CDR3aa: CASSPFGGGKTEAFF
v_gene: TRBV11-3; j_gene: TRBJ2-3; d_gene: -; abundance: few; CDR3nt: TGTGCCAGCAGCTTAGATCACTACACAGATACGCAGTATTTT; CDR3aa: CASSLDHYTDTQYF
v_gene: TRBV6-4; j_gene: TRBJ1-2; d_gene: -; abundance: -; CDR3nt: TGTGCCAGCAGTGACTCGAGTCGAGGTTGGGGCTACACCTTC; CDR3aa: CASSDSSRGWGYTF
v_gene: TRBV15; j_gene: TRBJ2-7; d_gene: -; abundance: few; CDR3nt: TGTGCCACCAGCAGATTGGACCGAGCGGTTGAGCAGTACTTC; CDR3aa: CATSRLDRAVEQYF
v_gene: TRBV25-1; j_gene: TRBJ2-7; d_gene: TRBD2; abundance: -; CDR3nt: TGTGCCGGCAGTGAATGGGGGAGGGGCAGTAACGCGCAGTACTTC; CDR3aa: CAGSEWGRGSNAQYF
v_gene: TRBV6-6; j_gene: TRBJ1-5; d_gene: -; abundance: -; CDR3nt: TGTGCCAGCAGTTTAGGCACCCAGGAATATCAGCCCCAGCATTTT; CDR3aa: CASSLGTQEYQPQHF
v_gene: TRBV18; j_gene: TRBJ1-4; d_gene: -; abundance: -; CDR3nt: TGTGCCAGCTCCCTTACAGAATCTAATGAAAAACTGTTTTTT; CDR3aa: CASSLTESNEKLFF
v_gene: TRBV11-2; j_gene: TRBJ1-1; d_gene: -; abundance: -; CDR3nt: TGTGCCAGCAGCTTAGAGGGGGCGCGGAACACTGAAGCTTTCTTT; CDR3aa: CASSLEGARNTEAFF
v_gene: TRBV7-3; j_gene: TRBJ2-1; d_gene: -; abundance: -; CDR3nt: TGTGCCAGCAGCCCCAGCGGACGCTCCTACAATGAGCAGTTCTTC; CDR3aa: CASSPSGRSYNEQFF
v_gene: TRBV7-8; j_gene: TRBJ2-5; d_gene: -; abundance: -; CDR3nt: TGTGCCAGCAGCGACGTCAAAAGGGGCAACCAAGAGACCCAGTACTTC; CDR3aa: CASSDVKRGNQETQYF
v_gene: TRBV28; j_gene: TRBJ2-1; d_gene: TRBD1; abundance: -; CDR3nt: TGTGCCAGCAGCCGGACAGGGGCCAGCTACAATGAGCAGTTCTTC; CDR3aa: CASSRTGASYNEQFF
v_gene: TRBV7-8; j_gene: TRBJ2-1; d_gene: TRBD2; abundance: -; CDR3nt: TGTGCCAGCAGCTTGGGAGCGGGGGGCCTCAATGAGCAGTTCTTC; CDR3aa: CASSLGAGGLNEQFF
v_gene: TRBV2; j_gene: TRBJ2-1; d_gene: -; abundance: -; CDR3nt: TGTGCCAGCACCCCCGGCAGGGGCAATGAGCAGTTCTTC; CDR3aa: CASTPGRGNEQFF
v_gene: TRBV19; j_gene: TRBJ2-7; d_gene: TRBD2; abundance: -; CDR3nt: TGTGCCAGCATGGGACTAGCGGGAACCACCTACGAGCAGTACTTC; CDR3aa: CASMGLAGTTYEQYF
v_gene: TRBV14; j_gene: TRBJ2-5; d_gene: -; abundance: -; CDR3nt: TGTGCCAGCAGCCAAGGAACAGGCCACCAAGAGACCCAGTACTTC; CDR3aa: CASSQGTGHQETQYF